The 14 T cell receptor beta chains listed next were all sequenced from one sample in a study of T cells in Graves' hyperthyroidism and ophthalmopathy. The investigators amplified TCR beta CDR3 regions from RNA transcripts. During a first-round RT-PCR of the TCR CDR3, the HTBI primer set was used. TCRdb recomputed calls from the multiplex PCR reads with MiXCR, one row per CDR3 protein. In the table there are approximately 560,000 distinct CDR3 sequences, around 42% of which are singletons. Sequenced material: peripheral blood or thyroid tissue (not recorded which). Source of these receptors: a woman younger than 30 with Graves' hyperthyroidism.

J is TRBJ1-4 and V is TRBV25-1; 8 bases line up with TRBD1. After removal of 6 bases from V and 4 bases from J, the junction contained 10 bases not matched to a gene. The germline V gene encodes CDR1 MGHDK and CDR2 SYGVNS. The CDR3 contains 16 residues. The CDR3 is CASSSRNRGFNEKLFF. CDR3 DNA sequence: TGTGCCAGCAGCTCTCGGAACAGGGGGTTTAATGAAAAACTGTTTTTT.

The sample holds a few counts of this clonotype. V usage is TRBV20-1 and J usage is TRBJ2-7, with a tentative D call TRBD1 (8 bases). V lost 3 bases to trimming and J lost 2 bases, with 20 bases between them. This CDR3 contains 16 residues. Germline values: CDR1 DFQATT, CDR2 SNEGSKA (reference sequence). The CDR3 sequence: CSASWGGWGQAYEQYF. The CDR3, as DNA: TGCAGTGCTAGTTGGGGGGGGTGGGGACAGGCCTACGAGCAGTACTTC.

This clonotype appeared many times. This chain links TRBV19 with TRBJ1-1; D is possibly TRBD1 (6 bases). Germline assignment: CDR1 LNHDA and CDR2 SQIVND (reference sequence). V lost 5 bases and J 6 bases, leaving 10 bases between the germline ends. The CDR3 is made up of 12 amino acids. The CDR3 sequence is CASSAGGAEAFF. The CDR3 region has the DNA TGTGCCAGTAGTGCGGGGGGCGCTGAAGCTTTCTTT.

The rearrangement uses TRBV9 and TRBJ1-5; D not resolved. The V gene's germline CDR1 is SGDLS and CDR2 YYNGEE. V gave up 0 bases and J gave up 7 bases, with 8 bases separating them. The CDR3 is 13 amino acids. CDR3 in DNA: TGTGCCAGCAGCGTAGGGACTTCCCAGCCCCAGCATTTT. It encodes CASSVGTSQPQHF.

This chain links TRBV2 with TRBJ1-2; perhaps TRBD1 as D (5 bases). V dropped 6 bases and J dropped 6 bases, with 14 bases sitting between them. This CDR3 contains 13 residues. The germline CDR1 and CDR2 sequences are SNHLY and FYNNEI. The CDR3, as DNA: TGTGCCAGCAGCTCGGCCAAGGGGAATGGCTACACCTTC. Translating gives CASSSAKGNGYTF.

In its sample, this clonotype was seen a few times. The junction shows a germline mismatch at one end, possibly a read error. The chain carries TRBV10-3 and TRBJ2-7, with 7 nucleotides matching TRBD2. Per the germline V gene, CDR1 is ENHRY and CDR2 is SYGVKD. This CDR3 has 14 residues. DNA of the CDR3: TGTGCCAGCAGTTACGGGACTAAAGCTTACGAGCAGTACTTC. Amino acid sequence: CASSYGTKAYEQYF.

The chain carries TRBV9 and TRBJ1-2, with TRBD1 identical over 7 bases. The CDR3 has 15 residues. CDR1 SGDLS and CDR2 YYNGEE come from the germline V gene. Unmatched junction bases numbered 6, after V lost 0 bases and J lost 4 bases. The CDR3 loop reads CASSVAGQLTYGYTF. The CDR3 DNA is TGTGCCAGCAGCGTAGCGGGACAGTTAACCTATGGCTACACCTTC.

The chain carries TRBV20-1 and TRBJ2-5; maybe TRBD2 (6 bases). CDR3 length equals 13 residues. Germline-derived CDR1 and CDR2 are DFQATT and SNEGSKA (reference sequence). With 1 base removed from V and 9 bases from J, the gap between germline ends came to 15 bases. Here the CDR3 reads CSARGSLGEAQYF. The CDR3 region has the DNA TGCAGTGCTAGAGGTTCATTAGGGGAGGCCCAGTACTTC.

There are many counts of this clonotype. V is TRBV7-8 and J is TRBJ1-2; D ambiguous. V shed 2 bases and J shed 6 bases, with 10 bases lying between them. CDR3 length: 13 residues. Germline V gene sequence: CDR1 SGHVS, CDR2 FQNEAQ. The CDR3 reads CASSLRLANGYTF. The CDR3 region has the DNA TGTGCCAGCAGCTTACGCTTAGCGAATGGCTACACCTTC.

This chain joins TRBV20-1 and TRBJ2-7; a weak D match, TRBD1 (6 bases). The CDR3 extends over 13 amino acids. V was shortened by 6 bases and J by 1 base, with 13 bases between the two germline ends. Germline CDR1 and CDR2: DFQATT and SNEGSKA (reference sequence). The CDR3 DNA is TGCAGTGCCAGTACAGGGTTATCCTACGAGCAGTACTTC. Its translation: CSASTGLSYEQYF.

This clonotype was detected ten times or more. This chain uses TRBV20-1 with TRBJ2-7; unclear D gene. V was clipped by 3 bases and J by 0 bases, with 6 bases between them. Germline V gene data show CDR1 as DFQATT and CDR2 as SNEGSKA (reference sequence). The CDR3 extends over 12 amino acids. The CDR3 bases are TGCAGTGCTAGGCAGATCTCCTACGAGCAGTACTTC. This translates into CSARQISYEQYF.

The V gene is TRBV25-1, the J gene TRBJ1-5, with D possibly being TRBD1 (5 bases). The CDR3 runs to 14 residues. V lost 8 bases to trimming and J lost 0 bases, with 11 bases between them. Looked up from germline, CDR1 is MGHDK and CDR2 is SYGVNS. The CDR3 spells CASVGTHSNQPQHF. DNA of the CDR3: TGTGCCAGCGTGGGGACCCATAGCAATCAGCCCCAGCATTTT.

The chain is built from TRBV7-6 and TRBJ2-7, with a weak D call TRBD1 (6 bases). The CDR3 runs 12 residues. Trimming took off 5 bases at V and 3 bases at J, with 8 bases between the two ends. The germline CDR1 and CDR2 sequences are SGHVS and FNYEAQ. CDR3 loop: CASSRGNYEQYF. The CDR3 nucleotides read TGTGCCAGCAGCAGGGGGAACTACGAGCAGTACTTC.

The chain uses TRBV7-6 and TRBJ2-2; D remains ambiguous. Between the trimmed V and J ends, which lost 2 bases and 0 bases, there was a span of 10 bases. Germline CDR1 SGHVS, CDR2 FNYEAQ. This CDR3 has 16 amino acids. As DNA, the CDR3 is TGTGCCAGCAGCTTACGGATCCCCGCGAACACCGGGGAGCTGTTTTTT. Protein: CASSLRIPANTGELFF.